This entry is about one T cell receptor beta chain. Its matching antigen is unknown. This sample was included in a study of metastatic and nonmetastatic thyroid tumors. Study context: Samples came from malignant and benign thyroid patients, and repertoires were compared across blood and tumor or nodule tissue.

Using MiXCR, TCRdb re-called clones from the PCR reads. The profile shows around 5,600 clones, more than 30% of them singletons. Not a single patient had been given any form of treatment at any point before undergoing thyroid surgery. Germline V gene data show CDR1 as SGHNT and CDR2 as YENEEA. CDR3 length: 16 amino acids. Trimming removed 5 bases at V and 7 bases at J, with 21 bases between. Study-level points and caveats: Benign nodules were reported to have significantly lower TCR beta diversity than malignant thyroid tumors, in blood and tumor.

The TCR originated in a male donor with papillary thyroid cancer or a benign thyroid nodule (not recorded which). Some clones in this sample may be carry-over from other donors' samples. The sequencing input was adjacent normal tissue. The chain combines TRBV11-3 with TRBJ2-1; D may be TRBD2 (5 bases). The CDR3 sequence: CASSPMPGNGVNEQFF. CDR3 sequence (DNA): TGTGCCAGCAGCCCTATGCCGGGAAACGGTGTGAATGAGCAGTTCTTC.